This TCR beta chain was obtained from a study of blood T cell repertoires in COVID-19. Assay: immunoSEQ multiplex PCR; the TCRdb copy retains only in-frame clones and omits some. Of some 330,000 clones listed, over 85% are singletons. The trim removed 2 bases at V and 5 bases at J, leaving 1 base unmatched. There are 13 residues in the CDR3. The gene calls are TRBV12-3 or TRBV12-4 and TRBJ2-5, with 8 nucleotides matching TRBD1. Sequencing was performed on peripheral blood. This receptor was identified in a woman in her twenties or thirties with COVID-19, enrolled during active disease. The DNA for the CDR3 is TGTGCCAGCAGTTTAAACAGGGGGGAGACCCAGTACTTC. Translation: CASSLNRGETQYF.